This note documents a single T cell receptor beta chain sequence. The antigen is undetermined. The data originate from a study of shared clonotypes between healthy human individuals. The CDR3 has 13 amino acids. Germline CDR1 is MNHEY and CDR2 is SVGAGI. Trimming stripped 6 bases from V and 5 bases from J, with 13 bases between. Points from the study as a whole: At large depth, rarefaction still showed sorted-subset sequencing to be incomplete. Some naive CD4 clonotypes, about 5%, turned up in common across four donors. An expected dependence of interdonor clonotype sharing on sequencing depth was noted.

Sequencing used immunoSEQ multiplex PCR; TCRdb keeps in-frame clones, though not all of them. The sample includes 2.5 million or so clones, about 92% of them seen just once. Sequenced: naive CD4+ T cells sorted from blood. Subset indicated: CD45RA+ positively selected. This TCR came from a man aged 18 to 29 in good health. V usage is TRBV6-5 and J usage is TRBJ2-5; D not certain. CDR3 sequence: CASSGRPRETQYF. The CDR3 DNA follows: TGTGCCAGCAGCGGGCGACCCAGGGAGACCCAGTACTTC.